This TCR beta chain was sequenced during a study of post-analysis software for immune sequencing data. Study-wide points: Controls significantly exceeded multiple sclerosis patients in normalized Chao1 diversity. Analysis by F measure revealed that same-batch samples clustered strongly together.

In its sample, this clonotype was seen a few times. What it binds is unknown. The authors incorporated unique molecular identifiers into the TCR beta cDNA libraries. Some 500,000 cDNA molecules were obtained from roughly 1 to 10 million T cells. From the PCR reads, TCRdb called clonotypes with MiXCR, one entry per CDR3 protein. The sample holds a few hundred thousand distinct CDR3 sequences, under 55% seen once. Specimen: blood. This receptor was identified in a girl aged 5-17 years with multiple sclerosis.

CDR3 nucleotide sequence: TGCAGCGTTGCAGGGCGCAACTCCTACGAGCAGTACTTC. Its protein is CSVAGRNSYEQYF. This rearrangement joins TRBV29-1 to TRBJ2-7; weak D call: TRBD1 (5 bases). The germline V and J ends were trimmed by 4 bases and 0 bases, with 10 bases remaining between them. This CDR3 contains 13 residues. Germline assignment: CDR1 SQVTM and CDR2 ANQGSEA.